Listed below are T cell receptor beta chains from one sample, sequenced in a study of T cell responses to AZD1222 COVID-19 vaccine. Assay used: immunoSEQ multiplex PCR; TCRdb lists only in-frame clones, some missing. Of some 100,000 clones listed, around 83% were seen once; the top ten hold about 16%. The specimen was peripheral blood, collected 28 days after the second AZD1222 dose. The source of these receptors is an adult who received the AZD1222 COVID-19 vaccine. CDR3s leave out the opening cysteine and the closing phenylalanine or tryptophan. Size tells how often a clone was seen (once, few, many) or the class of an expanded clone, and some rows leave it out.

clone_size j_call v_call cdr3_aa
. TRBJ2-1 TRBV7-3 ASSSTSGGLNEQF
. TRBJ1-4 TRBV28 ASSFGGGRDEKLF
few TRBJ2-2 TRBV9 ASSALTSGGAGTGELF
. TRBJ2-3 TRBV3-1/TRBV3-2 ASSQDGASDTQY
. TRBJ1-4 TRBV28 ASSTRTGGSEKLF
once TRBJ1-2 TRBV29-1 SAEQEAYGYT
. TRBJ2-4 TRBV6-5 ASSYSGQGGGDIQY
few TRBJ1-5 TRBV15 ATSRESAGHSNQPQH
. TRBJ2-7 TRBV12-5 ASARGLAGYYEQY
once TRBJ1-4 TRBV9 ASSSPSQGVEKLF
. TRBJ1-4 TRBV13 ASSLRTGKLF
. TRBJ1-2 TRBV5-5 ASSLALQGDYGYT
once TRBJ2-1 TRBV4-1 ASSRSIGGSRF
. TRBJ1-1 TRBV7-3 ASSLNQGKAF
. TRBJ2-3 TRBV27 ASSPSTDTQY
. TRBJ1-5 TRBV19 ASSIQQGMNQPQH
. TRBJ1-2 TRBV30 AWSRTEYGYT
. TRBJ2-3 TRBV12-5 ASASYRADTQY
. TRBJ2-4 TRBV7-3 ASSLNPAGIQY